The T cell receptor beta chain described here comes from a study of spatial heterogeneity in lung cancer. Study-wide context: Patients with untreated early-stage non-small cell lung cancer, numbering 55 to 75, were the donors. The study consistently detected more beta-chain than alpha-chain sequences.

The CDR3 runs to 13 residues. V lost 9 bases and J 3 bases, leaving 13 bases between the germline ends. Germline-derived CDR1 and CDR2 are LGHNT and FRNRAP. Individual TCR cDNA molecules each bore their own unique molecular identifier. One entry per CDR3 protein, called by TCRdb with MiXCR from the 5' RACE reads. The table has around 10,000 distinct CDR3 sequences, under 4% seen once. This clonotype has a count of ten or more. A library prepared for alpha chains yielded this beta chain as an off-target read; its size is of little meaning. Documented time point: blood taken at disease recurrence. Extraction of whole RNA from tumor, nontumor lung or frozen PBMC preceded unsorted sequencing.

This chain connects TRBV12-5 to TRBJ2-3; D gene uncertain. The TCR was taken from a female donor with early-stage non-small cell lung cancer. The sequencing used PBMCs, collected at recurrence. The CDR3 reads CASGPFGTDTQYF. Here the CDR3 DNA reads TGTGCTAGCGGACCTTTTGGTACAGATACGCAGTATTTT.